This note documents a single T cell receptor (beta chain) sequence. Per germline, CDR1 SQVTM and CDR2 ANQGSEA. V shed 6 bases and J shed 7 bases, with 22 bases lying between them. The CDR3 loop spans 14 amino acids. This sample was taken from a study of blood T cells in healthy people across ages. PCR was performed a second time for roughly 6 to 12 cycles using a sample-barcoded 5' primer and a J-beta primer mix. TCRdb passed the 5' RACE reads through MiXCR, listing each CDR3 protein once. The repertoire consists of 1,500,000 or so distinct CDR3 sequences, with approximately 59% occurring once and the leading ten covering about 6.7%.

Input material: blood. The chain has TRBV29-1 and TRBJ2-7, with D perhaps TRBD1 or TRBD2 (5 bases each). The sequence was collected from a man between 18 and 29 years old in good health. The CDR3 spells CSVPSRGAIDEQYF. DNA for the CDR3: TGCAGCGTACCGTCGAGAGGGGCGATCGATGAGCAGTACTTC.